Presented here are 6 T cell receptor beta chains from one specimen sequenced in a study of tissue T cells after allogeneic stem cell transplantation. Some clones are missing from TCRdb's copy, which holds only in-frame ones; the method was immunoSEQ multiplex PCR. The table shows some 17,000 clones, with roughly 70% occurring only once. The sequenced sample consisted of spleen. These receptors were collected from a female BALB/c mouse in good health. MHC haplotype: H2-d.

Notes on this clone: These gene names are mouse names. The read terminates 1 residue ahead of where the CDR3 ends, so the germline J gene completes it. The V call is TRBV20, the J call TRBJ2-4; TRBD2 matches 8 bases. The CDR3 is 14 amino acids. The germline V gene encodes CDR1 GFQATS and CDR2 STVNSAI. V gave up 3 bases and J gave up 1 base; unmatched junction bases: 3. CDR3 residues: CGARTGGGQNTLYF. CDR3 bases read: TGTGGTGCTAGAACTGGGGGTGGTCAAAACACCTTGTAC.

As regards this clone: Gene names denote mouse genes. The read finishes 1 residue shy of the CDR3 end, and the germline J gene is used to complete it. The V call is TRBV3, the J call TRBJ2-7; 12 bases line up with TRBD1. Germline V gene lookup returns CDR1 SNHLY and CDR2 FYNGKV (reference sequence). This CDR3 is 14 amino acids long. V dropped 5 bases and J dropped 7; count of bases not matched to a gene: 6. CDR3 DNA, as far as it was read: TGTGCCAGCAGCCCGGGACAGGGGGCGGGAGAACAGTAC. Translated, it gives CASSPGQGAGEQY. The entire CDR3 reads CASSPGQGAGEQYF.

This clone was seen a single time. The germline and genes are mouse ones. Sequencing ends 1 residue short of the CDR3 end; the germline J gene provides the rest. The same CDR3 arises from other DNA sequences in this sample as well. The chain uses TRBV31 and TRBJ1-1; possibly TRBD1 for D (6 bases). The CDR3 has 14 residues. The V gene's germline CDR1 is GKSSPN and CDR2 SITVG. V lost 0 bases, J lost 4 bases, and 12 bases lay in between. The sequenced part of the CDR3 DNA is TGTGCCTGGAGTCTAGGGGGGGGCGGCACAGAAGTCTTC. Translation: CAWSLGGGGTEVF. The whole CDR3 protein reads CAWSLGGGGTEVFF. Variable domain in full (rest from reference TRBV31 and TRBJ1-1): AQTIHQWPVAEIKAVGSPLSLGCTIKGKSSPNLYWYWQATGGTLQQLFYSITVGQVESVVQLNLSASRPKDDQFILSTEKLLLSHSGFYLCAWSLGGGGTEVFFGKGTRLTVV.

With respect to this clone: These gene names are mouse names. The read ends 1 residue before the CDR3 terminus; that terminus is restored from the germline J gene. At the DNA level, this CDR3 is encoded by other sequences in the same sample as well. The chain combines TRBV13-2 with TRBJ2-7, with unresolved D. This CDR3 comprises 12 residues. Germline CDR1 reads NNHNN; CDR2 reads SYGAGS (reference sequence). Trimming shortened V by 2 bases and J by 2 bases, and 5 bases separated the two germline ends. This chain's CDR3 is CASGERTYEQYF. The CDR3 bases that were read are TGTGCCAGCGGTGAAAGGACCTATGAACAGTAC.

On this clone: The genes are named according to mouse. The CDR3 end lies 1 residue beyond the end of the read and is filled in from the germline J gene. The chain joins TRBV13-3 to TRBJ1-1; tentatively, D is TRBD1 (6 bases). The CDR3 totals 14 residues. Trimming took off 2 bases at V and 1 base at J, with 9 bases between the two ends. Germline loops: CDR1 NNHDY, CDR2 SYVADS. This CDR3 is CASSEGQLNTEVFF. The DNA read from the CDR3 is TGTGCCAGCAGTGAGGGACAACTAAACACAGAAGTCTTC.

This clone turned up a few times. Here the gene names and germline are mouse. The read gets to within 1 residue of the CDR3 end, and the germline J gene fills in the rest. This chain joins TRBV31 and TRBJ2-1; 7 bases are shared with TRBD1. V gave up 1 base and J gave up 5 bases; unmatched junction bases: 2. The CDR3 consists of 13 residues. Germline CDR1 is GKSSPN and CDR2 is SITVG. Incomplete CDR3 DNA: TGTGCCTGGAGTCCGGGACAGAATGCTGAGCAGTTC. This encodes CAWSPGQNAEQF. The CDR3 as a whole reads CAWSPGQNAEQFF.